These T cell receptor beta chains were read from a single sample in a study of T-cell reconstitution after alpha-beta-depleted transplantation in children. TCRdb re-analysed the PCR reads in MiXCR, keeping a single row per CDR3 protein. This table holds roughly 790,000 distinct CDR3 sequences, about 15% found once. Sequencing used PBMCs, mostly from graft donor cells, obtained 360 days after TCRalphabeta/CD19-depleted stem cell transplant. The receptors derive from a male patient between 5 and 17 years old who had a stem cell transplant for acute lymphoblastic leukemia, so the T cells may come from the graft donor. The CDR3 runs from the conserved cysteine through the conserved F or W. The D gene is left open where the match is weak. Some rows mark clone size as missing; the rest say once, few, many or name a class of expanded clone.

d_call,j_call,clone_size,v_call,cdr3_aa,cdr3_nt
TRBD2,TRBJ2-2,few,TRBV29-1,CSVKRDLNTGELFF,TGCAGCGTTAAGCGGGACCTCAACACCGGGGAGCTGTTTTTT
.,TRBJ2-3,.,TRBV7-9,CASQRGGTDTQYF,TGTGCCAGCCAACGGGGCGGCACAGATACGCAGTATTTT
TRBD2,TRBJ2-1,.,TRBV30,CAWSAITPSGIYNEQFF,TGTGCCTGGAGTGCCATTACCCCTAGCGGCATCTACAATGAGCAGTTCTTC
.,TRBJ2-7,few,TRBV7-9,CASSVTGGDLYEQYF,TGTGCCAGCAGCGTAACGGGCGGGGACCTCTACGAGCAGTACTTC
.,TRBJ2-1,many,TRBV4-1,CASSQGLLYSYNEQFF,TGCGCCAGCAGCCAAGGACTGCTTTATTCCTACAATGAGCAGTTCTTC
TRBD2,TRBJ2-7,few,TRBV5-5,CASSLVAGVNEQYF,TGTGCCAGCAGCTTGGTTGCGGGAGTCAACGAGCAGTACTTC
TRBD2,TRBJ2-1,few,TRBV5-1,CASSGLSGRPTDEQFF,TGCGCCAGCAGCGGGCTTAGCGGGCGCCCCACGGATGAGCAGTTCTTC
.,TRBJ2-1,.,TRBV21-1,CASSKGPSGSTEEFF,TGTGCCAGCAGCAAAGGTCCTAGCGGGAGTACGGAGGAGTTCTTC
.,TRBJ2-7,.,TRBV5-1,CASSLDPGATYEQYF,TGCGCCAGCAGCTTGGACCCGGGGGCTACCTACGAGCAGTACTTC
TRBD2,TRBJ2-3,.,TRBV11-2,CASSLLLAGATDTQYF,TGTGCCAGCAGCCTCCTACTAGCGGGAGCCACAGATACGCAGTATTTT
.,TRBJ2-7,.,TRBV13,CASSHVVSSYEQYF,TGTGCCAGCAGCCACGTCGTTAGCTCCTACGAGCAGTACTTC
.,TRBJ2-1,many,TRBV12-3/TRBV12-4,CASSFWEDNEQFF,TGTGCCAGCAGTTTTTGGGAGGACAATGAGCAGTTCTTC
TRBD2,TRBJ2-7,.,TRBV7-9,CASSREAYEQYF,TGTGCCAGCAGCCGGGAGGCCTACGAGCAGTACTTC
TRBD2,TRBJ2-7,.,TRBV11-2,CASSLDRAGGPFYEQYF,TGTGCCAGCAGCTTAGATCGAGCGGGAGGGCCTTTTTACGAGCAGTACTTC
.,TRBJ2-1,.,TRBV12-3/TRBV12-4,CASSHTSNEQFF,TGTGCCAGCAGTCATACTAGCAATGAGCAGTTCTTC
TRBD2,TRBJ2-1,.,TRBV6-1,CASSPGLGSFNEQFF,TGTGCCAGCAGCCCCGGACTAGGTTCATTCAATGAGCAGTTCTTC
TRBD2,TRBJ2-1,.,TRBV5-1,CASSINGLAVTYEQFF,TGCGCCAGCAGCATAAACGGACTAGCGGTTACCTATGAGCAGTTCTTC
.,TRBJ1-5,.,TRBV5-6,CASSLGAGVNQPQHF,TGTGCCAGCAGCTTGGGTGCGGGGGTCAATCAGCCCCAGCATTTT
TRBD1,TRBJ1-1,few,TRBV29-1,CSVVPIGTGGEGTEAFF,TGCAGCGTTGTACCTATTGGGACAGGGGGCGAGGGCACTGAAGCTTTCTTT
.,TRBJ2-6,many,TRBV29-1,CSVKLWDSGANVLTF,TGCAGCGTAAAGCTGTGGGACTCTGGGGCCAACGTCCTGACTTTC
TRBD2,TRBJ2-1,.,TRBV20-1,CSAGFSGRGNEQFF,TGCAGTGCTGGATTCAGCGGGAGGGGAAATGAGCAGTTCTTC
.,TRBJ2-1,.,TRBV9,CASSNSGPSYNEQFF,TGTGCCAGCAGCAACAGCGGGCCTTCCTACAATGAGCAGTTCTTC